This record concerns one TCR beta chain sequence. The antigen is unknown. With the Oncomine TCR Beta short-read assay, DNA from cultured CD4+ T cells was sequenced. Cultured CD4+ T cells yielded the extracted genomic DNA. Using its own MiXCR run on the PCR reads, TCRdb lists one record per CDR3 protein. This table has over 8,000 distinct CDR3 sequences, around 28% appearing once. The sample comes from a study of vaccination and CD4 T cells after COVID-19. Stated treatment: approximately 10-day PBMC culture with coronavirus spike peptide pools or control peptides (ViraFEST assay). Harvesting of the unexposed donor's CD4+ T cells predated the COVID-19 pandemic (2011-2018). This CDR3 is 15 amino acids long. Germline assignment: CDR1 MNHEY and CDR2 SMNVEV (reference sequence). J was trimmed by 2 bases and V by 8 bases; bases with no gene match: 5.

The clonotype comes from a human donor in good health. The chain employs TRBV27 and TRBJ2-2; 10 positions match TRBD2. Sequenced sample: CD4+ T cells from blood, cultured in vitro. The DNA of the CDR3 is TGTGCCAGCCTGGGACTAGCGATTAACACCGGGGAGCTGTTTTTT. Translating it yields CASLGLAINTGELFF.